The clone carrying this TCR beta chain was observed once. Some clones are missing from TCRdb's copy, which holds only in-frame ones; the method was immunoSEQ multiplex PCR. The sample has 180,000 or so clones, roughly 85% seen once; the top ten hold approximately 8%. Germline values: CDR1 SGHDN, CDR2 FVKESK. Deletions cut 4 bases from V and 4 bases from J, with 10 bases between. The CDR3 is 13 amino acids. This specimen comes from a study of blood T cell repertoires in COVID-19. Sequenced sample: peripheral blood. The sequence was collected from a man aged 55 to 70 with acute or convalescent COVID-19. V usage is TRBV14 and J usage is TRBJ1-1, with D maybe TRBD1 (5 bases). CDR3 loop: CASSRSRGTEAFF. Here the CDR3 DNA reads TGTGCCAGCAGCCGAAGTAGGGGCACTGAAGCTTTCTTT.